This T cell receptor beta chain appears in the sequencing data of a study of cytomegalovirus exposure and HLA in healthy donors. PCR was performed using 60 Vbeta and 13 Jbeta primers. TCRdb's copy holds only in-frame clones and misses some; the assay was immunoSEQ multiplex PCR. The sample yields 100,000 to 150,000 clones, over 70% seen once. CDR1 and CDR2 (germline): MDHEN, SYDVKM. Germline trimming cut 6 bases from V and 4 bases from J; bases unmatched to any gene: 6. This CDR3 is built from 14 residues. This clonotype was sampled from a woman aged 50 to 65 in good health and CMV-seronegative. The chain links TRBV28 to TRBJ2-7, with 10 bases that match TRBD1. The sequenced material came from PBMCs. The CDR3, as DNA: TGTGCCAGCAGCCTCGACAGGGGGCTGTACGAGCAGTACTTC. Amino acid sequence: CASSLDRGLYEQYF.